This TCR beta chain was identified in a study of early T cells in non-severe SARS-CoV-2 infection. Germline V CDR1 and CDR2: DFQATT, SNEGSKA (reference sequence). Unmatched junction bases numbered 9, after V lost 4 bases and J lost 3 bases. CDR3 length: 16 residues. In TCRdb, the 5' RACE reads were re-called with MiXCR into one record per CDR3 protein. The repertoire holds roughly 26,000 distinct CDR3 sequences, with roughly 4% as singletons. Many counts were recorded for this clonotype. This receptor was taken from an adult who was a healthcare worker with PCR-confirmed SARS-CoV-2 infection or an uninfected control (not recorded which). This rearrangement joins TRBV20-1 to TRBJ2-7, with 13 bases aligning to TRBD2. Sequencing used whole blood. The CDR3 DNA sequence: TGCAGTGCTAATTCCCCGGGACTAGCGGGACACTACGAGCAGTACTTC. Encoded protein: CSANSPGLAGHYEQYF.